This T cell receptor (beta chain) appears in the sequencing data of a study of CD8 T cells in ankylosing spondylitis. TCRdb reprocessed the 5' RACE reads with MiXCR, giving one entry per CDR3 protein. In the table there are under 450,000 distinct CDR3 sequences, approximately 22% of which are singletons. Germline CDR1 reads LGHNA; CDR2 reads YNFKEQ. V shed 4 bases and J shed 0 bases, with 7 bases lying between them. The CDR3 is 13 residues long. A note on this clonotype: Its antigen is unidentified.

Study observations and caveats: Roughly eight highly homologous variants made up a TCR beta motif, and this motif appeared characteristic of ankylosing spondylitis blood.

V is TRBV4-2 and J is TRBJ2-7; D is uncertain. The sequence came from a male donor with ankylosing spondylitis or in good health (not recorded which). The sequenced sample consisted of blood, either unsorted or a sorted T cell fraction (not recorded which). The CDR3 protein is CASSLTRSYEQYF. CDR3 in DNA: TGTGCCAGCAGCCTAACCCGCTCCTACGAGCAGTACTTC.